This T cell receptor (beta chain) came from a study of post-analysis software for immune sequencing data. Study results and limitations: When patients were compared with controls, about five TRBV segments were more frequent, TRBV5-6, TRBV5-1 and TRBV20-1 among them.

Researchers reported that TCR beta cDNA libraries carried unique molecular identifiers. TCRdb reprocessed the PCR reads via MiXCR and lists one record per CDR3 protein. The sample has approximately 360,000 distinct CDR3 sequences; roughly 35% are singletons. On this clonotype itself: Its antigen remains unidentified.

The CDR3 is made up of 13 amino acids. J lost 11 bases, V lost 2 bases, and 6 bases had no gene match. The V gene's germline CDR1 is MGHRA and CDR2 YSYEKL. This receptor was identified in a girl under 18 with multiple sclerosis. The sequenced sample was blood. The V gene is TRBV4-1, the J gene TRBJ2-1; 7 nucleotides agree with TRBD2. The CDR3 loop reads CASSQTGDYKQFF. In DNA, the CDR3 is TGCGCCAGCAGCCAAACGGGGGACTATAAGCAGTTCTTC.